Listed here are 14 T cell receptor beta chains from one sample, sequenced in a study of blood T cell repertoires in COVID-19. The protocol was immunoSEQ multiplex PCR, while the TCRdb copy is restricted to in-frame clones and leaves out a portion. This sample yields under 250,000 clones, of which 81% are seen a single time; around 10% belongs to the top ten. The sequenced sample consisted of PBMCs or T cells enriched from blood (not recorded which). The origin of the receptors is a woman aged 45-65 years with acute COVID-19.

This clone was seen a single time. The CDR3 protein is CASSQRDRGDYGYTF. The CDR3 DNA reads as TGTGCCAGCAGCCAACGGGACAGGGGAGACTATGGCTACACCTTC. J is TRBJ1-2 and V is TRBV4-2, with 10 bases identical to TRBD1. V gave up 2 bases and J gave up 3 bases; unmatched junction bases: 3. The germline gives CDR1 LGHNA, CDR2 YNFKEQ. The length of the CDR3 is 15 residues.

The chain couples TRBV7-3 to TRBJ2-7; 8 bases are a match to TRBD1. The CDR3 extends over 19 amino acids. Trimming took 0 bases from V and 0 from J; bases not matched to a gene: 13. Germline V gene lookup returns CDR1 SGHTA and CDR2 FQGTGA. The CDR3 is CASSLTVGGTGRFSYEQYF. The DNA of the CDR3 is TGTGCCAGCAGCTTAACGGTAGGGGGGACAGGCCGTTTCTCCTACGAGCAGTACTTC.

The rearrangement joins TRBV12-3 or TRBV12-4 to TRBJ1-5; weak D call: TRBD1 (5 bases). This CDR3 comprises 13 residues. The V gene lost 3 bases and the J gene lost 7 bases, with 10 bases spanning the gap. The CDR3 sequence is CASSLGGEQPQHF. In DNA, the CDR3 is TGTGCCAGCAGTTTGGGGGGGGAGCAGCCCCAGCATTTT.

The chain has TRBV18 and TRBJ2-1; TRBD2 matches 11 bases. CDR3 length equals 16 residues. V trimming: 1 base; J trimming: 9 bases; junction bases outside the gene matches: 8. Germline CDR1 is KGHSH and CDR2 is LQKENI. CDR3 DNA sequence: TGTGCCAGCTCACCACGTAGCGGGGGGGCCTTAGGTGAGCAGTTCTTC. It translates to CASSPRSGGALGEQFF.

V is TRBV28 and J is TRBJ1-2; the match to TRBD1 covers 7 bases. Germline values: CDR1 MDHEN, CDR2 SYDVKM. The CDR3 runs to 14 residues. The V segment lost 5 bases and the J segment 2 bases; nucleotides outside the gene matches: 5. The chain's CDR3 is CASSPDRANYGYTF. The CDR3 region has the DNA TGTGCCAGCAGTCCCGACAGGGCCAACTATGGCTACACCTTC.

For the CDR3, the DNA is TGTGCCAGCTCATCGGACAGGGGTGGCCCCTACGAGCAGTACTTC. It is translated as CASSSDRGGPYEQYF. This chain uses TRBV18 with TRBJ2-7, with TRBD1 matching 9 bases. After removal of 5 bases from V and 2 bases from J, the junction contained 7 bases not matched to a gene. There are 15 residues in the CDR3. CDR1 is KGHSH and CDR2 is LQKENI in the germline V gene.

This chain uses TRBV7-9 with TRBJ1-6, with D perhaps TRBD1 (5 bases). V was shortened by 6 bases and J by 0 bases, with 15 bases between the two germline ends. Germline CDR1 is SEHNR and CDR2 is FQNEAQ (reference sequence). CDR3 length: 17 amino acids. The CDR3 region is CASSRGHPSSYNSPLHF. CDR3 coding DNA: TGTGCCAGCAGTCGTGGACATCCGAGCTCCTATAATTCACCCCTCCACTTT.

This chain joins TRBV7-9 and TRBJ1-1; D gene ambiguous. In germline, CDR1 is SEHNR, CDR2 FQNEAQ (reference sequence). CDR3 length: 12 amino acids. Trimming took off 5 bases at V and 1 base at J, with 5 bases between the two ends. CDR3: CASSRQNTEAFF. In DNA, the CDR3 is TGTGCCAGCAGCCGACAGAACACTGAAGCTTTCTTT. The full variable domain, in which reference TRBV7-9 and TRBJ1-1 provide the parts outside the CDR3, is DTGVSQNPRHKITKRGQNVTFRCDPISEHNRLYWYRQTLGQGPEFLTYFQNEAQLEKSRLLSDRFSAERPKGSFSTLEIQRTEQGDSAMYLCASSRQNTEAFFGQGTRLTVV.

This clone was found a few times. This chain connects TRBV7-2 to TRBJ1-2; 8 positions match TRBD1. The CDR3 runs 16 residues. Per the germline V gene, CDR1 is SGHTA and CDR2 is FQGNSA. V lost 2 bases and J lost 2; bases outside the gene matches: 7. The CDR3 DNA sequence: TGTGCCAGCAGCTTAACCTCAGGGGGCGCGAACTATGGCTACACCTTC. It encodes CASSLTSGGANYGYTF.

The chain uses TRBV4-3 and TRBJ1-4; TRBD1 might be the D (5 bases). There are 16 residues in the CDR3. Per the germline V gene, CDR1 is LGHNA and CDR2 is YSLEER. Trimming removed 1 base at V and 3 bases at J, with 12 bases between. The CDR3 is CASSQVGRQPNEKLFF. Written as DNA, the CDR3 is TGCGCCAGCAGCCAAGTAGGGCGACAGCCTAATGAAAAACTGTTTTTT.

CDR3 coding DNA: TGTGCCACCAGTGATAAGGTAGGGGTGAGAGCAGATACGCAGTATTTT. Translation: CATSDKVGVRADTQYF. The J gene is TRBJ2-3, the V gene TRBV24-1; possible D gene TRBD1, 5 bases. The CDR3 contains 16 residues. V was pared by 3 bases and J by 4 bases, with 16 bases between. Germline V gene lookup returns CDR1 KGHDR and CDR2 SFDVKD.

This rearrangement joins TRBV6-2 or TRBV6-3 to TRBJ2-5; 13 bases align to TRBD2. CDR3 length: 16 amino acids. The ends lost 6 bases at V and 5 bases at J; junction bases unmatched: 9. Germline values: CDR1 MNHEY, CDR2 SVGEGT. The CDR3 is CASRPGTSGVGETQYF. For the CDR3, the DNA is TGTGCCAGCAGGCCTGGGACTAGCGGGGTCGGGGAGACCCAGTACTTC.

The V call is TRBV7-2, the J call TRBJ2-4; 7 bases line up with TRBD2. The CDR3 is 14 amino acids. Germline V gene sequence: CDR1 SGHTA, CDR2 FQGNSA. J lost 11 bases, V lost 0 bases, and 7 bases had no gene match. The CDR3 DNA follows: TGTGCCAGCAGCTTAGCTCCAGGAGGGAGGGTTCAGTACTTC. Protein: CASSLAPGGRVQYF. Full variable domain (outside the CDR3, taken from reference TRBV7-2 and TRBJ2-4): GAGVSQSPSNKVTEKGKDVELRCDPISGHTALYWYRQSLGQGLEFLIYFQGNSAPDKSGLPSDRFSAERTGGSVSTLTIQRTQQEDSAVYLCASSLAPGGRVQYFGAGTRLSVL.

The J gene is TRBJ1-5, the V gene TRBV4-3; D is possibly TRBD1 (6 bases). V was cut by 4 bases and J by 1 base, with 14 bases left in between. CDR1 is LGHNA and CDR2 is YSLEER in the germline V gene. This CDR3 has 16 amino acids. The DNA of the CDR3 is TGCGCCAGCAGCCTAGGGGGATATGGGAGCAATCAGCCCCAGCATTTT. It yields the protein CASSLGGYGSNQPQHF.